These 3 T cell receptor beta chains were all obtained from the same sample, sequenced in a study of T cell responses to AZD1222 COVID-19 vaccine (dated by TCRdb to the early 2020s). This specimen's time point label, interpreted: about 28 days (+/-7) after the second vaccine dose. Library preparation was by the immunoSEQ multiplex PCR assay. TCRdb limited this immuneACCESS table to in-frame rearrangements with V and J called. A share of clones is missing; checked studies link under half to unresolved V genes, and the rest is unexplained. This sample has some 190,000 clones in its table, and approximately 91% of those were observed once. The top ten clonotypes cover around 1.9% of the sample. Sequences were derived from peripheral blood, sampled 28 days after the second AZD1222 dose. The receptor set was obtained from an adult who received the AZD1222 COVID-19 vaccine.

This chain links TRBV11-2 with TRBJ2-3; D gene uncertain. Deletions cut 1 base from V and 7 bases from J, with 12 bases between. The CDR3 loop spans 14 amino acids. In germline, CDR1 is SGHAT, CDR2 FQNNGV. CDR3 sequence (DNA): TGTGCCAGCAGCTTAGGTGGACCTCGGCATACGCAGTATTTT. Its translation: CASSLGGPRHTQYF.

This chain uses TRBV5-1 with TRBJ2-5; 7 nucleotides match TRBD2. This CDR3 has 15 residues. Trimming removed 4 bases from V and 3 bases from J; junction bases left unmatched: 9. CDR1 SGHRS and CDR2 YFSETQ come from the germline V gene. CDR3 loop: CASSQFSGREETQYF. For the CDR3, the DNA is TGCGCCAGCAGCCAGTTTTCGGGGAGGGAAGAGACCCAGTACTTC.

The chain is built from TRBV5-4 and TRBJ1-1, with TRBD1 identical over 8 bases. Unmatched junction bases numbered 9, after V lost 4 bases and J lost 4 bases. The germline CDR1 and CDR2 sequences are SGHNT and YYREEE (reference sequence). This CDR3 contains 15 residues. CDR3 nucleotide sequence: TGTGCCAGCAGCATTCCGGACAGGGCGGGCACTGAAGCTTTCTTT. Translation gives CASSIPDRAGTEAFF.